Shown below are 32 T cell receptor beta chains from a single sample sequenced in a study of blood T cell repertoires in COVID-19. Here immunoSEQ multiplex PCR was the method, and the copy in TCRdb shows in-frame clones only, minus some. The sample shows some 68,000 clones, 70% to 90% of them seen only once. The sequenced sample was peripheral blood. The source of these receptors is a woman aged 45-60 years with COVID-19, enrolled during active disease.

The chain combines TRBV9 with TRBJ1-4, with 7 bases aligning to TRBD1. Germline V gene data show CDR1 as SGDLS and CDR2 as YYNGEE. Germline trimming cut 0 bases from V and 5 bases from J; bases unmatched to any gene: 10. The CDR3 is 17 amino acids. CDR3: CASSVAPTGNNNEKLFF. Written as DNA, the CDR3 is TGTGCCAGCAGCGTAGCCCCGACAGGGAATAACAATGAAAAACTGTTTTTT.

The rearrangement joins TRBV2 to TRBJ1-5; a weak D match, TRBD1 (6 bases). The CDR3 length is 15 residues. Germline CDR1 SNHLY, CDR2 FYNNEI. The V end lost 6 bases, the J end lost 0 bases, and 12 bases lay between the germline ends. The CDR3 region has the DNA TGTGCCAGCAGCGCAACAGGGAATAGCAATCAGCCCCAGCATTTT. Its protein product is CASSATGNSNQPQHF.

V gene TRBV18 combines with J gene TRBJ2-7; TRBD1 matches 8 bases. Germline CDR1 reads KGHSH; CDR2 reads LQKENI. The CDR3 length is 17 residues. The V and J ends lost 4 bases and 2 bases, in that order; junction bases with no gene match: 13. The CDR3 loop is CASSLRQGALLPYEQYF. In nucleotides, the CDR3 is TGTGCCAGCTCACTCCGGCAGGGGGCCCTCCTTCCCTACGAGCAGTACTTC.

In this sample, this clone turned up a few times. The V and J genes are TRBV15 and TRBJ2-2, with D perhaps TRBD1 (5 bases). V lost 1 base and J 6 bases, leaving 12 bases between the germline ends. From germline, CDR1 is LNHNV and CDR2 YYDKDF (reference sequence). The CDR3 extends over 15 amino acids. The CDR3 reads CATSRGGASPGELFF. In nucleotides, the CDR3 is TGTGCCACCAGCAGAGGGGGCGCGAGTCCCGGGGAGCTGTTTTTT.

This rearrangement joins TRBV7-9 to TRBJ2-2; weak D call: TRBD2 (7 bases). Looked up from germline, CDR1 is SEHNR and CDR2 is FQNEAQ (reference sequence). This CDR3 has 14 amino acids. V dropped 8 bases and J dropped 8 bases, with 18 bases sitting between them. The CDR3 nucleotides are TGTGCCAGCCATAGGGGGGGAGTCGTTGGGGAGCTGTTTTTT. This translates into CASHRGGVVGELFF.

This chain links TRBV7-6 with TRBJ2-1; the match to TRBD2 covers 8 bases. CDR3 length equals 17 residues. In germline, CDR1 is SGHVS, CDR2 FNYEAQ. V trimming: 4 bases; J trimming: 1 base; junction bases outside the gene matches: 9. The CDR3 protein is CASSSLLSGRSYNEQFF. CDR3 in DNA: TGTGCCAGCAGCTCTTTATTAAGCGGGAGATCCTACAATGAGCAGTTCTTC.

This rearrangement joins TRBV19 to TRBJ1-5, with 9 bases lining up with TRBD1. The CDR3 length is 13 residues. Unmatched junction bases numbered 7, after V lost 11 bases and J lost 5 bases. Germline assignment: CDR1 LNHDA and CDR2 SQIVND (reference sequence). CDR3 loop: CAVAQGAYQPQHF. For the CDR3, the DNA is TGTGCCGTTGCACAGGGGGCCTATCAGCCCCAGCATTTT.

This clone was seen a few times. The chain couples TRBV25-1 to TRBJ1-1; 9 bases map to TRBD1. The J segment lost 4 bases and the V segment lost 3 bases, leaving 3 bases of the junction unmatched. CDR3 length equals 14 residues. Germline V lookup: CDR1 MGHDK, CDR2 SYGVNS. The CDR3 region has the DNA TGTGCCAGCAGTGATCGGACAGGGGCCACTGAAGCTTTCTTT. Translation gives CASSDRTGATEAFF.

This clone was detected only once. DNA of the CDR3: TGTGCCATAGCTCGCCTAGCGGGAGCTGATACGCAGTATTTT. It translates to CAIARLAGADTQYF. The V gene is TRBV6-6, the J gene TRBJ2-3; 10 bases match TRBD2. The CDR3 is 14 amino acids. CDR1 is MNHNY and CDR2 is SVGAGI in the germline V gene (reference sequence). Trimming at V came to 10 bases and at J to 6 bases, leaving 10 bases not matched to a gene.

This chain joins TRBV19 and TRBJ2-7; D may be TRBD2 (5 bases). CDR1 is LNHDA and CDR2 is SQIVND in the germline V gene (reference sequence). With 3 bases removed from V and 3 bases from J, the gap between germline ends came to 12 bases. The CDR3 is 14 amino acids. The CDR3 coding sequence is TGTGCCAGTAGTATTTCGGGATCGAACTACGAGCAGTACTTC. It yields the protein CASSISGSNYEQYF.

The genes are TRBV7-3 and TRBJ2-3; TRBD2 matches 9 bases. With V trimmed by 5 bases and J by 4 bases, 4 bases remained unmatched. In germline, CDR1 is SGHTA, CDR2 FQGTGA. The CDR3 extends over 14 amino acids. CDR3 in amino acids: CASSNSGGADTQYF. The CDR3 DNA follows: TGTGCCAGCAGCAATAGCGGGGGAGCAGATACGCAGTATTTT.

This clone showed up just once. The V and J genes are TRBV30 and TRBJ2-1; TRBD2 matches 12 bases. V trimming: 2 bases; J trimming: 5 bases; junction bases outside the gene matches: 4. CDR1 is GTSNPN, CDR2 SVGIG, per germline (reference sequence). The CDR3 length is 15 residues. The DNA for the CDR3 is TGTGCCTGGAGTTTGGGACTAGCGGGTAACAATGAGCAGTTCTTC. This gives the protein CAWSLGLAGNNEQFF.

The V and J genes are TRBV7-6 and TRBJ2-5; 7 nucleotides line up with TRBD1. This CDR3 spans 16 amino acids. J lost 4 bases, V lost 0 bases, and 8 bases had no gene match. The germline V gene encodes CDR1 SGHVS and CDR2 FNYEAQ. The CDR3 sequence: CASSLAPRTGGETQYF. CDR3 sequence (DNA): TGTGCCAGCAGCTTAGCGCCGCGGACAGGAGGAGAGACCCAGTACTTC.

The chain has TRBV21-1 and TRBJ2-5; whether TRBD2, the table's D call, matches the DNA was not checked. TRBV21-1 is listed as a pseudogene. This CDR3 region has 15 residues. CDR3 residues: CASSSSGIVAETQYF. The DNA of the CDR3 is TGTGCCAGCAGCTCATCCGGGATTGTGGCAGAGACCCAGTACTTC.

V is TRBV2 and J is TRBJ1-5; no clear D. V lost 4 bases and J 4 bases, leaving 8 bases between the germline ends. Germline V lookup: CDR1 SNHLY, CDR2 FYNNEI. This CDR3 has 13 amino acids. CDR3 in DNA: TGTGCCAGCAGTGGAGGAAAGAATCAGCCCCAGCATTTT. Its translation: CASSGGKNQPQHF.

The J gene is TRBJ1-2, the V gene TRBV3-1 (or the pseudogene TRBV3-2), with TRBD1 identical over 8 bases. CDR3 length: 13 amino acids. Germline loops: CDR1 LGHDT, CDR2 YNNKEL (reference sequence). V was clipped by 6 bases and J by 4 bases; unmatched bases: 4. The chain's CDR3 is CASSRQGSYGYTF. The CDR3 DNA sequence: TGTGCCAGCAGTCGACAGGGGAGCTATGGCTACACCTTC.

This clone was detected only once. The J gene is TRBJ2-1, the V gene TRBV5-1; 10 positions match TRBD2. CDR1 is SGHRS, CDR2 YFSETQ, per germline. V lost 1 base to trimming and J lost 9 bases; unmatched junction nucleotides: 7. The CDR3 loop spans 15 amino acids. Here the CDR3 reads CASSLQGTSVGEQFF. CDR3 DNA: TGCGCCAGCAGCTTGCAAGGGACTAGCGTCGGTGAGCAGTTCTTC. Supplemented by reference TRBV5-1 and TRBJ2-1, the full variable domain reads KAGVTQTPRYLIKTRGQQVTLSCSPISGHRSVSWYQQTPGQGLQFLFEYFSETQRNKGNFPGRFSGRQFSNSRSEMNVSTLELGDSALYLCASSLQGTSVGEQFFGPGTRLTVL.

The chain uses TRBV19 and TRBJ2-2, with D tentatively TRBD2 (6 bases). V was pared by 1 base and J by 3 bases, with 18 bases between. CDR3 length: 18 amino acids. Germline values: CDR1 LNHDA, CDR2 SQIVND (reference sequence). CDR3 DNA sequence: TGTGCCAGTAGTATAGGGTTGGGAGGAGGGTCCTACACCGGGGAGCTGTTTTTT. Protein: CASSIGLGGGSYTGELFF.

V is TRBV6-1 and J is TRBJ2-3, with 10 bases identical to TRBD2. The CDR3 consists of 15 residues. Germline-derived CDR1 and CDR2 are MNHNS and SASEGT. V lost 0 bases, J lost 4 bases, and 1 base stayed unmatched. CDR3 in amino acids: CASSEAAGGPDTQYF. The CDR3 DNA reads TGTGCCAGCAGTGAAGCAGCGGGAGGGCCAGATACGCAGTATTTT.

CDR3 nucleotide sequence: TGTGCCAGCAGTTTAAACCCGAGGAACACTGAAGCTTTCTTT. The encoded protein is CASSLNPRNTEAFF. This chain links TRBV27 with TRBJ1-1; the D is unclear. Germline CDR1 and CDR2: MNHEY and SMNVEV (reference sequence). CDR3 length: 14 residues. V dropped 2 bases and J dropped 1 base, with 8 bases sitting between them.

This chain joins TRBV10-2 and TRBJ2-7, with D possibly matching TRBD2 (5 bases). Germline CDR1 is WSHSY and CDR2 is SAAADI. The CDR3 extends over 16 amino acids. V lost 2 bases and J lost 3, with 17 bases in between. The CDR3 DNA reads TGCGCCAGCAGTGAGCGGTCTTCTAGCACGGACTACGAGCAGTACTTC. Protein product: CASSERSSSTDYEQYF.

The chain joins TRBV21-1 to TRBJ2-2; the table names TRBD2, a call not compared with the DNA. TRBV21-1 is reported as a pseudogene. The CDR3 has 17 amino acids. The CDR3 DNA follows: TGTGCCAGCCGACCGCGGGGGGCTACCACGAACACCGGGGAGCTGTTTTTT. Translated, it gives CASRPRGATTNTGELFF.

The chain recombines TRBV9 with TRBJ1-3; 7 bases line up with TRBD1. The CDR3 spans 17 residues. The V gene's germline CDR1 is SGDLS and CDR2 YYNGEE. The ends lost 3 bases at V and 1 base at J; junction bases unmatched: 10. The chain's CDR3 is CASSAWDSETSGNTIYF. The CDR3 DNA reads TGTGCCAGCAGCGCCTGGGACAGCGAGACATCTGGAAACACCATATATTTT.

The rearrangement links TRBV6-5 to TRBJ2-7; 8 nucleotides line up with TRBD1. This CDR3 comprises 14 residues. The V and J ends lost 4 bases and 3 bases, in that order; junction bases with no gene match: 5. CDR1 MNHEY and CDR2 SVGAGI come from the germline V gene. The CDR3 loop reads CASSWDRMGYEQYF. The CDR3 nucleotides are TGTGCCAGCAGTTGGGACAGGATGGGCTACGAGCAGTACTTC.

This rearrangement joins TRBV19 to TRBJ1-1; 11 bases line up with TRBD1. With V trimmed by 4 bases and J by 5 bases, 12 bases remained unmatched. The CDR3 is made up of 17 amino acids. Germline values: CDR1 LNHDA, CDR2 SQIVND (reference sequence). In DNA, the CDR3 is TGTGCCAGTAGTACGGGGTGGACAGGGGGCTACGTAACTGAAGCTTTCTTT. Its protein is CASSTGWTGGYVTEAFF.

This clone was observed once. The V call is TRBV5-1, the J call TRBJ1-2, with 8 bases fitting TRBD1. CDR3 length: 13 residues. Germline V lookup: CDR1 SGHRS, CDR2 YFSETQ. Trimming at V came to 4 bases and at J to 6 bases, leaving 5 bases not matched to a gene. CDR3 bases: TGCGCCAGCAGCCTCGGACAGGGCGATGGCTACACCTTC. The encoded protein is CASSLGQGDGYTF.

The rearrangement uses TRBV5-1 and TRBJ2-7; 7 nucleotides match TRBD1. The CDR3 is 13 amino acids. Germline-derived CDR1 and CDR2 are SGHRS and YFSETQ. V was clipped by 9 bases and J by 3 bases; unmatched bases: 9. The CDR3 region is CAIKPGQYYEQYF. CDR3 nucleotide sequence: TGCGCCATCAAGCCGGGACAGTACTACGAGCAGTACTTC.

The V gene is TRBV4-1, the J gene TRBJ2-3; maybe TRBD1 (5 bases). The CDR3 contains 15 residues. Between the trimmed V and J ends, which lost 3 bases and 2 bases, there was a span of 12 bases. Germline V gives CDR1 MGHRA, CDR2 YSYEKL. CDR3 region: CASSHRRDYTDTQYF. CDR3 sequence (DNA): TGCGCCAGCAGCCACCGCAGGGATTACACAGATACGCAGTATTTT.

The genes are TRBV28 and TRBJ2-5; 11 bases align to TRBD2. Germline V gene sequence: CDR1 MDHEN, CDR2 SYDVKM. This CDR3 comprises 15 residues. J lost 4 bases, V lost 5 bases, and 6 bases had no gene match. The CDR3 is CASSQLAGGGETQYF. The CDR3, as DNA: TGTGCCAGCAGTCAGCTAGCGGGAGGAGGAGAGACCCAGTACTTC.

This chain joins TRBV3-1 (or the pseudogene TRBV3-2) and TRBJ2-7, with TRBD1 matching 9 bases. After removal of 6 bases from V and 6 bases from J, the junction contained 6 bases not matched to a gene. The CDR3 runs to 13 residues. Germline V gene data show CDR1 as LGHDT and CDR2 as YNNKEL (reference sequence). The CDR3 bases are TGTGCCAGCAGACTGGACAGGGGCGGCGAGCAGTACTTC. This encodes CASRLDRGGEQYF.

The chain is built from TRBV9 and TRBJ1-2, with TRBD1 as a possible D gene (5 bases). The CDR3 extends over 15 amino acids. Germline values: CDR1 SGDLS, CDR2 YYNGEE. Trimming took off 3 bases at V and 5 bases at J, with 17 bases between the two ends. DNA for the CDR3: TGTGCCAGCAGCGCCTCCTCACGGGGGGGGTATGGCTACACCTTC. Amino acids: CASSASSRGGYGYTF.

J is TRBJ1-5 and V is TRBV24-1; D possibly corresponds to TRBD1 (6 bases). This CDR3 contains 16 residues. From germline, CDR1 is KGHDR and CDR2 SFDVKD. Trimming took 5 bases from V and 2 from J, leaving 15 bases between them. The CDR3 reads CATSAIVGQGNQPQHF. The CDR3 nucleotides read TGTGCCACCAGTGCCATCGTGGGACAAGGCAATCAGCCCCAGCATTTT.